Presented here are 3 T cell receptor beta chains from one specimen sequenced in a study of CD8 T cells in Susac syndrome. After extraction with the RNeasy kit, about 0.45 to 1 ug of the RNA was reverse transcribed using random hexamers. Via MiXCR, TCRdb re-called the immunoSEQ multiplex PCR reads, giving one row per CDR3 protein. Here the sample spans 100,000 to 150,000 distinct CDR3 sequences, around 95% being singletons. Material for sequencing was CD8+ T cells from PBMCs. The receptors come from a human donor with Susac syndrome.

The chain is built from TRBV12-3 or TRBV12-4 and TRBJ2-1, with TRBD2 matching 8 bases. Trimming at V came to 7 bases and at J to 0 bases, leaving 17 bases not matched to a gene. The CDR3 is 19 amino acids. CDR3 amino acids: CASNPTWGGSGDSYNEQFF. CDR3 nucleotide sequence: TGTGCCAGCAACCCTACCTGGGGGGGTAGCGGGGACTCCTACAATGAGCAGTTCTTC.

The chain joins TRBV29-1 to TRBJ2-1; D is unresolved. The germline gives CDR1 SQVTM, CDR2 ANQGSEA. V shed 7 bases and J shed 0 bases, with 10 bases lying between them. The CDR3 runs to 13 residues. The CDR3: CSGQESSYNEQFF. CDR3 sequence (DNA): TGCAGCGGTCAGGAAAGCTCCTACAATGAGCAGTTCTTC.

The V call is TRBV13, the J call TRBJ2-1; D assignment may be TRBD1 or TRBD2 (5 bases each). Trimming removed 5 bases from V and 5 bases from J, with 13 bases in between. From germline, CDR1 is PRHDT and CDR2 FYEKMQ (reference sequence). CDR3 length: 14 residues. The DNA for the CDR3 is TGTGCCAGCAGCCCAGGGACGGGAAACAATGAGCAGTTCTTC. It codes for CASSPGTGNNEQFF.